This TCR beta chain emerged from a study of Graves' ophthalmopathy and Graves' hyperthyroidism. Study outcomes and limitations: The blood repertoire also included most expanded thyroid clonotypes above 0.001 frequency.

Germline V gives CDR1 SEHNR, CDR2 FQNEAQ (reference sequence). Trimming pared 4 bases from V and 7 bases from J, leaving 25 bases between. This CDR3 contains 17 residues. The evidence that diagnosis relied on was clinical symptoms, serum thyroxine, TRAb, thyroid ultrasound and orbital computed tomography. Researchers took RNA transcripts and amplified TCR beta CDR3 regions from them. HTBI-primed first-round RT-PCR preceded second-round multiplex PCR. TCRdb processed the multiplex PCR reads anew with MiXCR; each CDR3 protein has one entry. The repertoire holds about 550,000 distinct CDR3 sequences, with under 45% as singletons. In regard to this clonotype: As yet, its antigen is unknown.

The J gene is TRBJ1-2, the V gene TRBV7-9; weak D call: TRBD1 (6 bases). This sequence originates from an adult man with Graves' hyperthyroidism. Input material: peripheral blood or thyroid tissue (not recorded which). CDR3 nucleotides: TGTGCCAGCAGCTCCTGTGGGGGCAGGGGAAGGGACCTTGGCTACACCTTC. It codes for CASSSCGGRGRDLGYTF. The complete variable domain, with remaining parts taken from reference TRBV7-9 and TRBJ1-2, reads DTGVSQNPRHKITKRGQNVTFRCDPISEHNRLYWYRQTLGQGPEFLTYFQNEAQLEKSRLLSDRFSAERPKGSFSTLEIQRTEQGDSAMYLCASSSCGGRGRDLGYTFGSGTRLTVV.